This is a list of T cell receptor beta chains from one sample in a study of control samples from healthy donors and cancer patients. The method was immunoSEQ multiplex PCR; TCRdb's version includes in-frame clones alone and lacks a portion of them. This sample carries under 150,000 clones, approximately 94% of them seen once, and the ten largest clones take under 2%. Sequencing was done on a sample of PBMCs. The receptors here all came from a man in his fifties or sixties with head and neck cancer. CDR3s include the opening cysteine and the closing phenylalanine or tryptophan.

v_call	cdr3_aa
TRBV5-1	CASSLRSNEQFF
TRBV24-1	CATSGTGVNTDTQYF
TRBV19	CASSIAGISHYGYTF
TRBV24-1	CATSAGDYGYTF
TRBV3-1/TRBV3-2	CASSPSLAGGETQYF
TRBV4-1	CASSFPGQGDNEQFF
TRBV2	CASSLAGETQYF
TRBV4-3	CASSQDFTDTQYF
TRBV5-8	CASIRGANEQFF
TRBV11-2	CASSPGQLLYQETQYF
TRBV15	CATSSGAPYNEQFF
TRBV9	CASSPSRGVYEQYF
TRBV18	CASSDAGLRSNTEAFF
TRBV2	CASLVQGTLRTDTQYF
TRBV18	CASSVTMNTEAFF
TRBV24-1	CATSGGAGDTQYF
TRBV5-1	CASSPGLGSNGYEQFF
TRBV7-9	CASSHRDTGREAFF
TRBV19	CASRLQGFSNQPQHF
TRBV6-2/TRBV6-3	CASSSPGPALETQYF
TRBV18	CASSLGISNQPQHF
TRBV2	CASSSSGAEQYF
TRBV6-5	CASRKQGMNTEAFF
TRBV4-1	CASSHLGEIGYTF
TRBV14	CASSPSLAGKTQYF
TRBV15	CATSRSGVAVSTDTQYF
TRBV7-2	CASSSRRLAGGNEQFF
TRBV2	CASSLSQRETQYF
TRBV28	CASSLSDSSANYGYTF
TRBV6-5	CASSYLTGVGYTF
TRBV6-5	CASSQAAKGETQYF
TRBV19	CASSPPGYTDTQYF
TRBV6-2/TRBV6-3	CASSYARGAATF
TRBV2	CARRGDRGSGANVLTF
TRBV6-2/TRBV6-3	CASSSSQGRPGNTIYF
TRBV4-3	CASSPSRGGSADTQYF
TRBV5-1	CASSATDRAYEQYF
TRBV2	CASRMASTSNEQFF
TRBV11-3	CASSRPGVPATEAFF
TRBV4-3	CASSRLGVSTDTQYF
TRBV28	CASSLSVSGLRAGELFF
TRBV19	CASSIDSGTSVGDTQYF
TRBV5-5	CASSYTGAGETQYF
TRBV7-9	CASSPRDPSTQYF
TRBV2	CASSQRSGFETQYF
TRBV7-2	CASSYQIGTSGGAVGF
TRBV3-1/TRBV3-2	CASSQVGGRGYTF
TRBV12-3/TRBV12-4	CASSFADEQYF
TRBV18	CASSPGGQGAVQPQHF
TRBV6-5	CASRNWDRLNTEAFF
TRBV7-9	CASSQTSANTGELFF
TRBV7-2	CASSPTGRAEAFF
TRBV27	CASSARTARETQYF
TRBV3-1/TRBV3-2	CASSPQGKLAKNIQYF
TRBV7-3	CASSSRLAGDSTDTQYF